This TCR beta chain appears in the sequencing data of a study of cytomegalovirus exposure and HLA in healthy donors. Overall study: Among the roughly 400 donors who were genotyped, about 86% fell in the genetic ancestry cluster that is associated with self-reported Caucasian donors.

Germline V gene lookup returns CDR1 LGHNA and CDR2 YSLEER. The J segment lost 3 bases and the V segment lost 1 base, leaving 2 bases of the junction unmatched. CDR3 length: 16 amino acids. The PCR used 60 Vbeta and 13 Jbeta primers. The table came from immunoSEQ multiplex PCR; TCRdb's copy has only in-frame clones and leaves some out. The table counts under 200,000 clones; around 1.9% lies in the top ten. This clonotype was sampled from a man aged 25-40 years in good health and CMV-seronegative. The chain recombines TRBV4-3 with TRBJ2-7; 14 nucleotides align to TRBD2. The sample was PBMCs. The CDR3 protein is CASSQVGTSGGYEQYF. The CDR3 DNA reads as TGCGCCAGCAGCCAAGTTGGGACTAGCGGGGGCTACGAGCAGTACTTC.